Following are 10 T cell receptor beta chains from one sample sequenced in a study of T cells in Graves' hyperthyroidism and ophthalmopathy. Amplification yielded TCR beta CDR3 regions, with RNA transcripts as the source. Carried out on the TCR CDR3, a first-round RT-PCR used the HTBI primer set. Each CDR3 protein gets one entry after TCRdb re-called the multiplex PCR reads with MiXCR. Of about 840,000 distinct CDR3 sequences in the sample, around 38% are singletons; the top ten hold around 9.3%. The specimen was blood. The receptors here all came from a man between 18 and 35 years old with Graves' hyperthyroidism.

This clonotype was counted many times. CDR3 nucleotide sequence: TGTGCCAGCAGTCTCCTGTCGGAGAACACTGAAGCTTTCTTT. It encodes CASSLLSENTEAFF. This chain links TRBV7-9 with TRBJ1-1; D not certain. The CDR3 is 14 residues long. Germline lookup yields CDR1 SEHNR and CDR2 FQNEAQ (reference sequence). Trimming removed 6 bases from V and 1 base from J, with 12 bases in between.

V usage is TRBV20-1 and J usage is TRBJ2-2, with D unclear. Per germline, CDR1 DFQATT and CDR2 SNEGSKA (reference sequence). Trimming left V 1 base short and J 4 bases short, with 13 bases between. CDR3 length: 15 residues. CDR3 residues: CSARVGNSATGELFF. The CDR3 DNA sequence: TGCAGTGCTAGAGTAGGAAATTCGGCCACCGGGGAGCTGTTTTTT.

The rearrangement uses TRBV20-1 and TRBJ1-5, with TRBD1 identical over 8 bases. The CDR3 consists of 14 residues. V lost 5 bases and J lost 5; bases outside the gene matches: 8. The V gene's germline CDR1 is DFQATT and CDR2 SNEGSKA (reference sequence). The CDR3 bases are TGCAGTGCTCGATCGACAGGGGATTATCAGCCCCAGCATTTT. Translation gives CSARSTGDYQPQHF.

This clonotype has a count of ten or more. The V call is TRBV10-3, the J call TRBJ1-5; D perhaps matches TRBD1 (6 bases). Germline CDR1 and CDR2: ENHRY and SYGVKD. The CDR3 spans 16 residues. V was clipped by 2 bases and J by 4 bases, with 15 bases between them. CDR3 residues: CAISEAGHQGNQPQHF. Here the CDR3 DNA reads TGTGCCATCAGTGAGGCCGGGCACCAGGGGAATCAGCCCCAGCATTTT.

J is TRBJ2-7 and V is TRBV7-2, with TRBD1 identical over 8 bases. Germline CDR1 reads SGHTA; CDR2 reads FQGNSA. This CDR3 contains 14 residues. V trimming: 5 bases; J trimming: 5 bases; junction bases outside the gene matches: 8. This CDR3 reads CASSDKGQGNEQYF. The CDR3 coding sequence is TGTGCCAGCAGCGATAAAGGACAGGGTAACGAGCAGTACTTC.

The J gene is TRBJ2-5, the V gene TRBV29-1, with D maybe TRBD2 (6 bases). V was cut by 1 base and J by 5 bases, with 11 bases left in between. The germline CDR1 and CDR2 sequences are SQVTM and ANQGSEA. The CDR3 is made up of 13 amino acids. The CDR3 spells CSVEAGVGETQYF. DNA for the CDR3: TGCAGCGTTGAAGCGGGGGTAGGGGAGACCCAGTACTTC. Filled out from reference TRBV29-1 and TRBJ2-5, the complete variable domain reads SAVISQKPSRDICQRGTSLTIQCQVDSQVTMMFWYRQQPGQSLTLIATANQGSEATYESGFVIDKFPISRPNLTFSTLTVSNMSPEDSSIYLCSVEAGVGETQYFGPGTRLLVL.

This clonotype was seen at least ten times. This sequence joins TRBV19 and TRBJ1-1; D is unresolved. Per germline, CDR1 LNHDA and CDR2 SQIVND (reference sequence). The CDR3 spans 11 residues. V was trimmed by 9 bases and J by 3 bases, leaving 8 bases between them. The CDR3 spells CASSTYTEAFF. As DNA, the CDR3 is TGTGCCAGCAGCACGTACACTGAAGCTTTCTTT.

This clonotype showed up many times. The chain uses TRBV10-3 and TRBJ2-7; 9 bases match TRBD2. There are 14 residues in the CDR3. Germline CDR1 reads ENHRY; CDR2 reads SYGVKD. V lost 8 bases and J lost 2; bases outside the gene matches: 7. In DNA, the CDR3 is TGTGCCATCGGACCGACTAGCGGAGCCTACGAGCAGTACTTC. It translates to CAIGPTSGAYEQYF.

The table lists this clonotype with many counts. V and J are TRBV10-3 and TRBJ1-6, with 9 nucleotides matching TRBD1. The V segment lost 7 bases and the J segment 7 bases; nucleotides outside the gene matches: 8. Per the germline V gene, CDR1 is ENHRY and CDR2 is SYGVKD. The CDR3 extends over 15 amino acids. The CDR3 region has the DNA TGTGCCATCAACCCCGACAGGGGGAGAAATTCACCCCTCCACTTT. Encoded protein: CAINPDRGRNSPLHF.

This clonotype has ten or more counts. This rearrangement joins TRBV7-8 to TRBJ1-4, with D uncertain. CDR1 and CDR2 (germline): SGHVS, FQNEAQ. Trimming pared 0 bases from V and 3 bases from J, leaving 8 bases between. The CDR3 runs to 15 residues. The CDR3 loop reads CASSLADQANEKLFF. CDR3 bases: TGTGCCAGCAGCTTAGCAGACCAGGCTAATGAAAAACTGTTTTTT.